This is a list of T cell receptor beta chains from one sample in a study of identical twins. A single record per CDR3 protein comes from TCRdb applying MiXCR to the 5' RACE reads. In the table there are approximately 230,000 distinct CDR3 sequences, roughly 13% of which are singletons. Sequencing was performed on memory (CD45RO+) T cells sorted from blood. The receptors were sampled from a woman aged 18-35 years in good health. Each CDR3 is given with its conserved first and last residue. Each record gives: D gene, clone size, V gene, J gene, CDR3 DNA, CDR3 protein. D genes are given only for firm matches. For some rows the clone size is stated as once, few or many, or as a class when expanded; others skip it.

D: TRBD1
size: few
V: TRBV29-1
J: TRBJ1-1
DNA: TGCAGCGTTGCGAACAGGGGGAACACTGAAGCTTTCTTT
CDR3: CSVANRGNTEAFF

D: NA
size: few
V: TRBV12-3/TRBV12-4
J: TRBJ2-7
DNA: TGTGCCAGCAGCCGAGCCCCGACCGGTTACGAGCAGTACTTC
CDR3: CASSRAPTGYEQYF

D: NA
size: many
V: TRBV5-1
J: TRBJ2-5
DNA: TGCGCCAGCAGCGGGGGGTCCGGGGAGACCCAGTACTTC
CDR3: CASSGGSGETQYF

D: TRBD2
size: many
V: TRBV20-1
J: TRBJ2-1
DNA: TGCAGTGCTAAACTACATAGCGGGGACTACAATGAGCAGTTCTTC
CDR3: CSAKLHSGDYNEQFF

D: NA
size: NA
V: TRBV6-2/TRBV6-3
J: TRBJ2-1
DNA: TGTGCCAGCAGTTACTCCCCGACAGGCCGGGGGTCCTACAATGAGCAGTTCTTC
CDR3: CASSYSPTGRGSYNEQFF

D: NA
size: NA
V: TRBV11-3
J: TRBJ2-5
DNA: TGTGCCAGCAGCTTGGATAGCGGATATCAAGAGACCCAGTACTTC
CDR3: CASSLDSGYQETQYF

D: NA
size: few
V: TRBV28
J: TRBJ2-1
DNA: TGTGCCAGCAGCGACCGGACGGTGACAGGAGGGCAGTTCTTC
CDR3: CASSDRTVTGGQFF

D: NA
size: few
V: TRBV6-2/TRBV6-3
J: TRBJ2-7
DNA: TGTGCCAGCAGTTCCCTGACTAGAAACTACGAGCAGTACTTC
CDR3: CASSSLTRNYEQYF

D: TRBD2
size: few
V: TRBV6-5
J: TRBJ2-7
DNA: TGTGCCAGCAGTTACATTTCGGAGACTAGCGGAGCCTACGAGCAGTACTTC
CDR3: CASSYISETSGAYEQYF

D: NA
size: many
V: TRBV18
J: TRBJ1-1
DNA: TGTGCCAGCTCTCCCCAGGGGCTAGACACTGAAGCTTTCTTT
CDR3: CASSPQGLDTEAFF